This is a list of T cell receptor beta chains from one sample in a study of cytomegalovirus exposure and HLA in healthy donors. The protocol was immunoSEQ multiplex PCR, while the TCRdb copy is restricted to in-frame clones and leaves out a portion. The repertoire consists of some 150,000 clones, with roughly 79% occurring once and the leading ten covering 0.5% to 0.85%. Specimen: PBMCs. Receptors originate from a male donor in good health and CMV-seronegative. Each CDR3 is given with its conserved first and last residue. The D gene is left open where the match is weak.

v_call | d_call | cdr3_aa
TRBV29-1 | TRBD1 | CSVSGTGAYNEQFF
TRBV7-2 | NA | CASSLAQPKNIQYF
TRBV29-1 | NA | CSVIPLGGNTEAFF
TRBV19 | TRBD1 | CASSPDRGTEAFF
TRBV10-3 | NA | CATRTEYWSGYTF
TRBV6-1 | NA | CASRGSNQPQHF
TRBV6-5 | TRBD2 | CASTRGDSYEQYF
TRBV9 | NA | CASSVEHLNTEAFF
TRBV29-1 | NA | CSVEVSGFYEQYF
TRBV7-2 | TRBD1 | CASSLETGETYEQYF
TRBV7-3 | NA | CASSSLTANNEQFF
TRBV30 | TRBD2 | CAWNAGGPNEQYF
TRBV4-1 | TRBD2 | CASSQEGRGGPTDTQYF
TRBV5-6 | TRBD2 | CASSRGTSGTFADTQYF
TRBV12-5 | TRBD1 | CASARDRRTDTQYF
TRBV7-2 | TRBD2 | CASSSTSGPSYNEQFF